These 20 T cell receptor beta chains came from one sample sequenced in a study of blood T cell repertoires in COVID-19. The method was immunoSEQ multiplex PCR; TCRdb's version includes in-frame clones alone and lacks a portion of them. The table lists about 150,000 clones, 70% to 85% of them singletons, with 9% to 10% in the top ten. Sequences were obtained from peripheral blood. All receptors derive from a woman between 45 and 65 years old with acute or convalescent COVID-19.

This clone was seen a single time. This chain connects TRBV7-2 to TRBJ2-7; TRBD2 matches at 7 bases. The germline V gene encodes CDR1 SGHTA and CDR2 FQGNSA. Trimming removed 4 bases from V and 4 bases from J; junction bases left unmatched: 7. CDR3 size: 14 residues. The CDR3 protein is CASSSRDYPYEQYF. The CDR3 DNA is TGTGCCAGCAGCTCCCGGGACTATCCTTACGAGCAGTACTTC.

CDR3 protein: CASSEYLGTGELFF. As DNA, the CDR3 is TGTGCCAGCAGTGAATACCTAGGAACCGGGGAGCTGTTTTTT. The chain has TRBV6-1 and TRBJ2-2, with unresolved D. Deletions cut 2 bases from V and 5 bases from J, with 9 bases between. CDR3 length: 14 amino acids. The V gene's germline CDR1 is MNHNS and CDR2 SASEGT.

The chain employs TRBV11-2 and TRBJ1-2; no reliable D call. With 5 bases removed from V and 2 bases from J, the gap between germline ends came to 9 bases. The CDR3 consists of 13 residues. In germline, CDR1 is SGHAT, CDR2 FQNNGV. The CDR3 nucleotides read TGTGCCAGCAGCGCCGTTGGCAACTATGGCTACACCTTC. It is translated as CASSAVGNYGYTF.

CDR3 residues: CAWGTGEWVAGETQYF. The CDR3 nucleotides are TGTGCCTGGGGGACAGGGGAATGGGTGGCAGGAGAGACCCAGTACTTC. This sequence joins TRBV30 and TRBJ2-5, with TRBD1 matching 10 bases. The CDR3 consists of 16 residues. Unmatched junction bases numbered 13, after V lost 5 bases and J lost 4 bases. Germline loops: CDR1 GTSNPN, CDR2 SVGIG (reference sequence).

V and J are TRBV19 and TRBJ2-3; 10 bases align to TRBD1. Germline-derived CDR1 and CDR2 are LNHDA and SQIVND (reference sequence). J lost 8 bases, V lost 3 bases, and 5 bases had no gene match. This CDR3 has 14 amino acids. DNA of the CDR3: TGTGCCAGTAGTATCCCGGGACAGGGGATTACGCAGTATTTT. This sequence encodes CASSIPGQGITQYF.

This clone has only a few counts. This chain links TRBV24-1 with TRBJ2-7, with a weak D call TRBD1 (6 bases). With 11 bases removed from V and 3 bases from J, the gap between germline ends came to 10 bases. The germline V gene has CDR1 KGHDR and CDR2 SFDVKD. The CDR3 extends over 11 amino acids. The CDR3 bases are TGTGCCATCACACAGGGCTACGAGCAGTACTTC. It translates to CAITQGYEQYF.

This rearrangement joins TRBV7-8 to TRBJ1-3; D is possibly TRBD1 (5 bases). Germline values: CDR1 SGHVS, CDR2 FQNEAQ. CDR3 length: 17 amino acids. Deletions cut 0 bases from V and 0 bases from J, with 12 bases between. The CDR3 here is CASSLAFLQGSGNTIYF. For the CDR3, the DNA is TGTGCCAGCAGCTTAGCTTTCTTGCAGGGCTCTGGAAACACCATATATTTT.

CDR3 amino acids: CASSQQLAGGHTGELFF. CDR3 DNA: TGCGCCAGCAGCCAACAACTAGCGGGGGGGCATACCGGGGAGCTGTTTTTT. The chain links TRBV4-3 to TRBJ2-2; 13 positions agree with TRBD2. The CDR3 consists of 17 residues. The V segment lost 2 bases and the J segment 5 bases; nucleotides outside the gene matches: 5. Germline values: CDR1 LGHNA, CDR2 YSLEER.

The rearrangement links TRBV5-1 to TRBJ2-7; 8 bases are a match to TRBD2. V lost 4 bases to trimming and J lost 3 bases; unmatched junction nucleotides: 9. The length of the CDR3 is 15 residues. CDR1 SGHRS and CDR2 YFSETQ come from the germline V gene. CDR3 sequence: CASSPLTGGVYEQYF. CDR3 bases: TGCGCCAGCAGCCCACTGACCGGGGGGGTCTACGAGCAGTACTTC. Full variable domain (missing parts from reference TRBV5-1 and TRBJ2-7): KAGVTQTPRYLIKTRGQQVTLSCSPISGHRSVSWYQQTPGQGLQFLFEYFSETQRNKGNFPGRFSGRQFSNSRSEMNVSTLELGDSALYLCASSPLTGGVYEQYFGPGTRLTVT.

V is TRBV21-1 and J is TRBJ1-1; whether TRBD1, the table's D call, matches the DNA was not checked. TRBV21-1 is noted as a pseudogene. The CDR3 runs to 15 residues. The CDR3 loop reads CASWRSTGGDTEAFF. CDR3 coding DNA: TGTGCCAGCTGGAGATCGACAGGGGGAGACACTGAAGCTTTCTTT.

J is TRBJ2-3 and V is TRBV5-6; 16 bases fit TRBD2. V was clipped by 4 bases and J by 6 bases; unmatched bases: 5. Germline V gene data show CDR1 as SGHDT and CDR2 as YYEEEE. This CDR3 is 16 amino acids long. CDR3 sequence (DNA): TGTGCCAGCAGCGGGGGACTAGCGGGAGGGCGGGATACGCAGTATTTT. This codes for CASSGGLAGGRDTQYF.

The chain links TRBV14 to TRBJ1-3; perhaps TRBD1 as D (5 bases). Trimming pared 0 bases from V and 3 bases from J, leaving 9 bases between. The CDR3 contains 15 residues. Germline V gives CDR1 SGHDN, CDR2 FVKESK. CDR3 nucleotide sequence: TGTGCCAGCAGCCAAGATCCAGGGCTTGGAAACACCATATATTTT. It yields the protein CASSQDPGLGNTIYF.

The count of this clone is one. The V and J genes are TRBV25-1 and TRBJ2-1; 9 nucleotides align to TRBD1. Per germline, CDR1 MGHDK and CDR2 SYGVNS. The V gene end was trimmed by 6 bases and the J gene end by 7 bases; junction bases not matched to a gene: 7. The CDR3 runs 14 residues. The CDR3 loop reads CASRPTGGFNEQFF. The CDR3 bases are TGTGCCAGCAGGCCTACAGGGGGCTTTAATGAGCAGTTCTTC. The variable domain in full, completed from reference TRBV25-1 and TRBJ2-1, reads EADIYQTPRYLVIGTGKKITLECSQTMGHDKMYWYQQDPGMELHLIHYSYGVNSTEKGDLSSESTVSRIRTEHFPLTLESARPSHTSQYLCASRPTGGFNEQFFGPGTRLTVL.

The rearrangement joins TRBV20-1 to TRBJ1-3; D is unresolved. The germline gives CDR1 DFQATT, CDR2 SNEGSKA (reference sequence). The V and J ends lost 6 bases and 0 bases respectively, with 3 bases between them. The CDR3 runs to 11 residues. DNA for the CDR3: TGCAGTGCCCTCTCTGGAAACACCATATATTTT. This codes for CSALSGNTIYF.

V and J are TRBV5-1 and TRBJ1-2, with a weak D call TRBD1 (5 bases). The CDR3 extends over 14 amino acids. Per germline, CDR1 SGHRS and CDR2 YFSETQ. The V gene lost 7 bases and the J gene lost 6 bases, with 19 bases spanning the gap. The CDR3 sequence is CASGRRTGGDGYTF. CDR3 in DNA: TGCGCCAGCGGGAGGCGGACGGGAGGGGATGGCTACACCTTC.

The chain is built from TRBV7-3 and TRBJ2-1; D is possibly TRBD2 (6 bases). This CDR3 has 15 amino acids. V lost 6 bases to trimming and J lost 4 bases, with 16 bases between them. Per germline, CDR1 SGHTA and CDR2 FQGTGA. The CDR3 loop is CASSVELAEYNEQFF. CDR3 DNA sequence: TGTGCCAGCAGTGTCGAATTAGCGGAGTACAATGAGCAGTTCTTC.

The rearrangement joins TRBV6-5 to TRBJ1-1, with 7 nucleotides matching TRBD1. V shed 0 bases, J shed 4 bases, and the junction held 8 bases outside the gene matches. Germline V gene sequence: CDR1 MNHEY, CDR2 SVGAGI. The CDR3 consists of 16 residues. The CDR3 protein is CASSYSTGLGGTEAFF. The CDR3 region has the DNA TGTGCCAGCAGTTACTCGACAGGGCTGGGGGGCACTGAAGCTTTCTTT.

This chain joins TRBV25-1 and TRBJ1-4, with TRBD1 as a possible D gene (5 bases). This CDR3 is 13 amino acids long. Germline V gene lookup returns CDR1 MGHDK and CDR2 SYGVNS. The V end lost 6 bases, the J end lost 4 bases, and 9 bases lay between the germline ends. CDR3 residues: CASRRGLNEKLFF. The CDR3 DNA reads as TGTGCCAGCAGGAGGGGACTTAATGAAAAACTGTTTTTT.

V gene TRBV28 combines with J gene TRBJ2-1, with 7 bases identical to TRBD1. The germline V gene has CDR1 MDHEN and CDR2 SYDVKM. J was trimmed by 3 bases and V by 6 bases; bases with no gene match: 2. The CDR3 covers 13 residues. This CDR3 reads CASRTGNYNEQFF. CDR3 sequence (DNA): TGTGCCAGCAGGACAGGGAACTACAATGAGCAGTTCTTC.

The CDR3 reads CASSPRQGAGSYGYTF. CDR3 bases: TGTGCCAGCAGCCCCCGACAGGGGGCAGGAAGCTATGGCTACACCTTC. V and J are TRBV7-9 and TRBJ1-2; 10 nucleotides agree with TRBD1. Unmatched junction bases numbered 10, after V lost 5 bases and J lost 4 bases. CDR1 SEHNR and CDR2 FQNEAQ come from the germline V gene (reference sequence). CDR3 length: 16 amino acids.